The clone carrying this TCR beta chain was seen ten or more times. The target antigen is unknown. The sample is drawn from a study of T cells in Graves' hyperthyroidism and ophthalmopathy. Looking at the study overall: Peripheral blood draws took place at initial diagnosis, ahead of any treatment. General observations from the study: Also found in blood were most expanded thyroid clonotypes above 0.001.

V lost 7 bases and J lost 5, with 10 bases in between. The CDR3 runs 12 residues. TCR beta CDR3 region amplification was performed from RNA transcripts. Researchers ran a first-round RT-PCR on the TCR CDR3 using the HTBI primer set. TCRdb reprocessed the multiplex PCR reads via MiXCR and lists one record per CDR3 protein. Of some 560,000 distinct CDR3 sequences in the sample, around a sixth were seen once. The sequencing input was blood. This sequence joins TRBV12-3 or TRBV12-4 and TRBJ2-3; D perhaps matches TRBD1 (6 bases). The receptor's source is a woman between 25 and 40 years old with Graves' hyperthyroidism. DNA of the CDR3: TGTGCCAGCACCATAGGGGGAGATACGCAGTATTTT. Its protein product is CASTIGGDTQYF.